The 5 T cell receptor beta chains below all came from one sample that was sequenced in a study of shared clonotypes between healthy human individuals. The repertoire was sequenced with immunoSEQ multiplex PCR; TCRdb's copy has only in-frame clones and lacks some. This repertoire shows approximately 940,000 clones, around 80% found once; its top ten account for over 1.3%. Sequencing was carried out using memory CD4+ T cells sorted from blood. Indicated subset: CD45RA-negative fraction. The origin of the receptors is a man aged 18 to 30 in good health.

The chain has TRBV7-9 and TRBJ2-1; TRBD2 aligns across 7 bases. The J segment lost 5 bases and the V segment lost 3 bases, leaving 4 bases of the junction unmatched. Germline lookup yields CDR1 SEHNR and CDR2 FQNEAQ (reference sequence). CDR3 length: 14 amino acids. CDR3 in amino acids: CASSFSAGNNEQFF. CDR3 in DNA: TGTGCCAGCAGCTTCTCAGCGGGGAACAATGAGCAGTTCTTC.

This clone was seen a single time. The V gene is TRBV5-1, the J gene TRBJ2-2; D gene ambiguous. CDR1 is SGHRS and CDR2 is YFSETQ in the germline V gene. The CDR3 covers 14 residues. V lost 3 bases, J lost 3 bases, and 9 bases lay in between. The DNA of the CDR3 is TGCGCCAGCAGCTCAGGTACAGACACCGGGGAGCTGTTTTTT. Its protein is CASSSGTDTGELFF.

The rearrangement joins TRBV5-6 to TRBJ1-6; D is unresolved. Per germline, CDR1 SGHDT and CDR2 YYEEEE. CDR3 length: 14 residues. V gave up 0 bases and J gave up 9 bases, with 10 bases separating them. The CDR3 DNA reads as TGTGCCAGCAGCTTGGTTAAGGGTGGTTCACCCCTCCACTTT. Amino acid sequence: CASSLVKGGSPLHF.

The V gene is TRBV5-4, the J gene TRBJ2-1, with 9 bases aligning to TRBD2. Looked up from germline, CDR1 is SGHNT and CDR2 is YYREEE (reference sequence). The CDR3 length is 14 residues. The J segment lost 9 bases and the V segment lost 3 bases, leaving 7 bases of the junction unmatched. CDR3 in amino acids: CASSSTTSGLEQFF. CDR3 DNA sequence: TGTGCCAGCAGCTCAACGACTAGCGGTCTTGAGCAGTTCTTC.

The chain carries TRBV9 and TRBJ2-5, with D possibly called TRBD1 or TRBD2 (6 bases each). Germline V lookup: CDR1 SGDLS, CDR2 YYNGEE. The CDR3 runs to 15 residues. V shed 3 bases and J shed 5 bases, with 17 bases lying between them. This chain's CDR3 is CASSATGGLYETQYF. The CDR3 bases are TGTGCCAGCAGCGCGACAGGAGGGTTGTATGAGACCCAGTACTTC.